This T cell receptor (beta chain) is drawn from a study of CXCR3-negative and CXCR3-positive naive CD8 T cells. Background on the study: Sequencing gave 120 million to 150 million TRB reads overall, about 1.5 +/- 0.3 million per library.

Through 5' RACE with UMI labels, the TRB cDNA libraries were prepared. TCRdb re-called the 5' RACE reads; every CDR3 protein appears as one record, without DNA. Its listing shows fewer than 90,000 distinct CDR3 sequences. With respect to this clonotype: Its antigen is unknown.

The CDR3 length is 16 residues. Germline V gene sequence: CDR1 MDHEN, CDR2 SYDVKM. General study points: For CXCR3-positive naive cells, TRB CDR3s were more hydrophobic than those of CXCR3-negative naive cells. TRBV-TRBJ usage was similar across naive CXCR3 subsets but distinct in memory cells. Diversity in memory CD8+ cells fell much lower than the comparably high levels seen in both naive subsets. Partially decreased CXCR3 expression was recorded after cryopreservation, and fresh PBMCs were used in most assays.

The chain joins TRBV28 to TRBJ2-3; TCRdb's D gene call, TRBD1, goes unchecked for lack of DNA. Material: naive CXCR3+ CD8+ T cells from blood. The subset here: CD45RO-CCR7+CD27+CD95- naive CD8+ T cells expressing CXCR3 (TNR3+). The clonotype comes from a human donor in good health. Some clones in this sample may be carry-over from other donors' samples. CDR3 protein: CASRDGGGGRRDTQYF.